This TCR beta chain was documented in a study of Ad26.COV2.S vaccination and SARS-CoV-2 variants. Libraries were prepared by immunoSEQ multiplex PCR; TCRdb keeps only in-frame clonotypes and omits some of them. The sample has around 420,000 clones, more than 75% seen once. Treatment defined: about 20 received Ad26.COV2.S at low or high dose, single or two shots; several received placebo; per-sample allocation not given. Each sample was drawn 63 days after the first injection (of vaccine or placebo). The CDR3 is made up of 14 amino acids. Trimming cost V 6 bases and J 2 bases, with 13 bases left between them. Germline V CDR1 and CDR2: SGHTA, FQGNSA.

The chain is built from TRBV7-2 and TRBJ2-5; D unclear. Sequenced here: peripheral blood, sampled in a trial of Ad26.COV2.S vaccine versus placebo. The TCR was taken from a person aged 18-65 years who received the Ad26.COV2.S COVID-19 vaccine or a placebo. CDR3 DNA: TGTGCCAGCAGATCATCCGTCCCGCAAGAGACCCAGTACTTC. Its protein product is CASRSSVPQETQYF.